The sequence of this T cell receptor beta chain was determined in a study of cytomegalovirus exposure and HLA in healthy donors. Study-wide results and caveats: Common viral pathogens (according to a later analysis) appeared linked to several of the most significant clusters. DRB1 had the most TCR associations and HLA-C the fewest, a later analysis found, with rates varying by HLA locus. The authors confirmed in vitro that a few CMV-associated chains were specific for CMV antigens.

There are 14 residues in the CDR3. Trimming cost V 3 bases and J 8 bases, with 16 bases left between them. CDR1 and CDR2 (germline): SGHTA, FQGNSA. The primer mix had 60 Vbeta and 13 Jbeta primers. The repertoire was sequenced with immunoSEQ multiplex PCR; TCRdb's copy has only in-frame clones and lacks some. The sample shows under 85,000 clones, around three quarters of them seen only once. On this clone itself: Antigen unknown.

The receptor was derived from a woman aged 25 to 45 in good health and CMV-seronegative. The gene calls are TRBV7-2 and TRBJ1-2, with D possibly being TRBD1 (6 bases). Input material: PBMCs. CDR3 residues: CASSFVQGGSGYTF. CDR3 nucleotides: TGTGCCAGCAGCTTTGTACAGGGAGGGAGCGGCTACACCTTC.